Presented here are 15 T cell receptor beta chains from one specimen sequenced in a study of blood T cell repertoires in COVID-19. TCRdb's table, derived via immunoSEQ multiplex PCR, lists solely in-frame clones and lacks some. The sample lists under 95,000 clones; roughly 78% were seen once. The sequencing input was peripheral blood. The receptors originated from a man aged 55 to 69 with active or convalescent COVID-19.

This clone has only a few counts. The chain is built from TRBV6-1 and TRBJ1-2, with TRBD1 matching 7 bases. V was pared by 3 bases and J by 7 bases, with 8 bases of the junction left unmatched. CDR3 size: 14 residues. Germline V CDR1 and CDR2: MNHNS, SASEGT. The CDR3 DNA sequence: TGTGCCAGCAGTGATTTGGGACAGTCCTCTGGCTACACCTTC. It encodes CASSDLGQSSGYTF.

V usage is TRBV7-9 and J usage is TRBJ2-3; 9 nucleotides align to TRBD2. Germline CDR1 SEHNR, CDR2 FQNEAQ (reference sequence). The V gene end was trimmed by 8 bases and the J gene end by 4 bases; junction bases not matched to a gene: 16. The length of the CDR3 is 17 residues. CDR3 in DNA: TGTGCCAGCTCGGGGGAATTAGCGGGGGTGCCGCCAGATACGCAGTATTTT. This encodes CASSGELAGVPPDTQYF.

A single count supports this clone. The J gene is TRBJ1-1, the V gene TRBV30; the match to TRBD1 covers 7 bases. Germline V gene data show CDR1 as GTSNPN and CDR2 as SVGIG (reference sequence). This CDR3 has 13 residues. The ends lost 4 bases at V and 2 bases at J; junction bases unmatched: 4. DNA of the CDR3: TGTGCCTGGAACAGACAGGGAAACACTGAAGCTTTCTTT. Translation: CAWNRQGNTEAFF.

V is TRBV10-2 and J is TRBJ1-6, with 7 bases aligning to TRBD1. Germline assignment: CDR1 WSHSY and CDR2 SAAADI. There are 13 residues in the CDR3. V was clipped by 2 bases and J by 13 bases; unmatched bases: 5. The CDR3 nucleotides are TGCGCCAGCAGTGAGGGACAGGTTCGGCCCCTCCACTTT. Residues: CASSEGQVRPLHF.

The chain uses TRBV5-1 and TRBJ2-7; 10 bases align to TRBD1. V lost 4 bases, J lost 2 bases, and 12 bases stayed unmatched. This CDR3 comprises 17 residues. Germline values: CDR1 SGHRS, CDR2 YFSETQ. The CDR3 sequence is CASSPGQGKRLTYEQYF. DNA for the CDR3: TGCGCCAGCAGCCCGGGACAGGGGAAGAGGCTCACCTACGAGCAGTACTTC.

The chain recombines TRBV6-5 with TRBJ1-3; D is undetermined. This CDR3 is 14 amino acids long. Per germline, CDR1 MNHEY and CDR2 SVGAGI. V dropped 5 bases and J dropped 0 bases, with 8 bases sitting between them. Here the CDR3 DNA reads TGTGCCAGCAGTCTCCTATCCTCTGGAAACACCATATATTTT. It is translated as CASSLLSSGNTIYF.

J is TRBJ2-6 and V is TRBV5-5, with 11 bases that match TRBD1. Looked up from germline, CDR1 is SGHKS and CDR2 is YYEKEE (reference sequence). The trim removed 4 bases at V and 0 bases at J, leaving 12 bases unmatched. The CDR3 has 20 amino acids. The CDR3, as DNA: TGTGCCAGCAGCACGGACAGGGGGCGTACCCCCAGCTCTGGGGCCAACGTCCTGACTTTC. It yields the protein CASSTDRGRTPSSGANVLTF.

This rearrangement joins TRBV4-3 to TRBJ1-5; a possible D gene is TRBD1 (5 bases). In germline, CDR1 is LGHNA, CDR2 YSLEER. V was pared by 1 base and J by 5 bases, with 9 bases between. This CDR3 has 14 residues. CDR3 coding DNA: TGCGCCAGCAGCCAAGTTGCAGGGCATCAGCCCCAGCATTTT. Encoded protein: CASSQVAGHQPQHF.

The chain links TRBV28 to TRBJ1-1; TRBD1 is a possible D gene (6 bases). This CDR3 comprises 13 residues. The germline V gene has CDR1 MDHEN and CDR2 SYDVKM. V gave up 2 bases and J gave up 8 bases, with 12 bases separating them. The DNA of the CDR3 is TGTGCCAGCAGTTTAGAACAGGGAAGGGAAGCTTTCTTT. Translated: CASSLEQGREAFF.

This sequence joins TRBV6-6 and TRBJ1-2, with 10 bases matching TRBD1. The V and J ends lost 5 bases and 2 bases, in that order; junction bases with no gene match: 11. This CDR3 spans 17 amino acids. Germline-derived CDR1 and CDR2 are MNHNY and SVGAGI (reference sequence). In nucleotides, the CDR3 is TGTGCCAGCAGTCATCGGACAGGGGGTGTTTCGAACTATGGCTACACCTTC. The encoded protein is CASSHRTGGVSNYGYTF.

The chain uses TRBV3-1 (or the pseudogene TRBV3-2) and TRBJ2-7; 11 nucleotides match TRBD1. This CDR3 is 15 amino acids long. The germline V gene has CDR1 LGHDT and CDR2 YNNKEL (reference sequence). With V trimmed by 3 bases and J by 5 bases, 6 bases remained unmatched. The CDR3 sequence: CASSQAGTGGHEQYF. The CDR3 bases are TGTGCCAGCAGCCAGGCCGGGACAGGGGGGCACGAGCAGTACTTC.

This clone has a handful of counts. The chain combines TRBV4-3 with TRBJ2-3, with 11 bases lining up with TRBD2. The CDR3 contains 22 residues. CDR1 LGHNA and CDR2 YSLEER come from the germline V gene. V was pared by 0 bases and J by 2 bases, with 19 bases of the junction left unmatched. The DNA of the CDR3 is TGCGCCAGCAGCCAAGATCTATTCGGAAGGGTGGAACTAGCGGGGGACACAGATACGCAGTATTTT. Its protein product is CASSQDLFGRVELAGDTDTQYF.

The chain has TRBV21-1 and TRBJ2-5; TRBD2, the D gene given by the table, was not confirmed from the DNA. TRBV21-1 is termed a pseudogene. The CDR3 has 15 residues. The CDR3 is CASSLEPPGQETQYF. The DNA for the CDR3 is TGTGCCAGCAGTTTAGAACCCCCTGGCCAAGAGACCCAGTACTTC.

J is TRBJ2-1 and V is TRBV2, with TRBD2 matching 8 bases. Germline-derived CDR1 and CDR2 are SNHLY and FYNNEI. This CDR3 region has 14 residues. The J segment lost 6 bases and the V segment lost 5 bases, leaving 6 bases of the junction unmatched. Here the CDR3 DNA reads TGTGCCAGCAGTCGGAGCGGGAGCTTCAATGAGCAGTTCTTC. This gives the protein CASSRSGSFNEQFF.

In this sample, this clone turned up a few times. The DNA of the CDR3 is TGCGCCAGCAGCGCCTTACAGGGGAGGTCCGGCGAGCAGTACTTC. Protein sequence: CASSALQGRSGEQYF. This chain joins TRBV5-1 and TRBJ2-7; D may be TRBD1 (7 bases). The CDR3 consists of 15 residues. Trimming pared 4 bases from V and 6 bases from J, leaving 20 bases between. Germline V gene sequence: CDR1 SGHRS, CDR2 YFSETQ.